A selection of T cell receptor beta chains follows, all from one sample in a study of cytomegalovirus exposure and HLA in healthy donors. TCRdb keeps only in-frame clones here, not all; method: immunoSEQ multiplex PCR. The sample yields roughly 100,000 clones, under 80% seen once. Sample: PBMCs. These receptor sequences come from a woman aged 40 to 50 in good health and CMV-seropositive. CDR3s include the opening cysteine and the closing phenylalanine or tryptophan. D genes are given only for firm matches. The size entry is marked missing in some rows and otherwise reads once, few, many or a size class.

j_call clone_size v_call d_call cdr3_nt cdr3_aa
TRBJ2-1 NA TRBV27 NA TGTGCCAGCAGTTTAAGACGGGGTCGGGGTGAGCAGTTCTTC CASSLRRGRGEQFF
TRBJ2-1 NA TRBV5-5 TRBD1 TGTGCCAGCAGCTTACAGGGGGCCGGGGAGCAGTTCTTC CASSLQGAGEQFF
TRBJ1-1 NA TRBV27 NA TGTGCCAGCAGTTTATTCGGGTTGGGGGCGGGGGACACTGAAGCTTTCTTT CASSLFGLGAGDTEAFF
TRBJ2-7 NA TRBV18 TRBD2 TGTGCCAGCTCACCAGATGCGGGGGTCCCCGAGCAGTACTTC CASSPDAGVPEQYF
TRBJ2-5 NA TRBV19 TRBD1 TGTGCCAGTACCCCGGGACAGGGTTTGCCCCAGTACTTC CASTPGQGLPQYF
TRBJ2-1 NA TRBV7-2 TRBD2 TGTGCCAGCAGTTACCTCGTGGGACTAGCGGGAGTAAATGAGCAGTTCTTC CASSYLVGLAGVNEQFF
TRBJ2-1 NA TRBV5-1 TRBD2 TGCGCCAGCAGCTTAGTACTAGCGGGAGAGGTGCATGAGCAGTTCTTC CASSLVLAGEVHEQFF
TRBJ2-2 NA TRBV1 NA TGCACCAGCAGCCCCTGGCGGGAAAACACCGGGGAGCTGTTTTTT CTSSPWRENTGELFF
TRBJ1-3 few TRBV5-6 NA TGTGCCAGCAGCTTGGGGACTTCGGACACCATATATTTT CASSLGTSDTIYF
TRBJ2-2 NA TRBV27 NA TGTGCCAGCAGTAAGGAGCCTGCGGCCGGGGAGCTGTTTTTT CASSKEPAAGELFF
TRBJ2-4 NA TRBV19 TRBD2 TGTGCCAGACCCTGTGGGCGGGAGGTGTACTTC CARPCGREVYF
TRBJ2-7 NA TRBV11-1 TRBD1 TGTGCCAGCGGACCGTTGACAGGGTGGTACGAGCAGTACTTC CASGPLTGWYEQYF
TRBJ2-7 NA TRBV27 NA TGTGCCAGCAGTTTATCGAAGCGGTCCTCCTACGAGCAGTACTTC CASSLSKRSSYEQYF
TRBJ2-1 NA TRBV4-1 TRBD1 TGCGCCAGCAGCCGAGGGACAGGGGCTTCGGATGAGCAGTTCTTC CASSRGTGASDEQFF
TRBJ1-3 NA TRBV11-2 TRBD1 TGTGCCAGCAGGCCAGGGGGCTCGGCTGGAAACACCATATATTTT CASRPGGSAGNTIYF
TRBJ2-1 once TRBV7-7 NA TGTGCCAGCAGCTTAGCCCCAGGGGTCAATGAGCAGTTCTTC CASSLAPGVNEQFF
TRBJ1-1 NA TRBV5-1 NA TGCGCCAGCAGCTTGGCGTCCGGGAACACTGAAGCTTTCTTT CASSLASGNTEAFF
TRBJ1-6 NA TRBV4-3 NA TGCGCCAGCAGCCAAGGGACATACACCTATAATTCACCCCTCCACTTT CASSQGTYTYNSPLHF
TRBJ1-6 NA TRBV2 TRBD1 TGTGCCAGCAGTCCGGGACAGTATAATTCACCCCTCCACTTT CASSPGQYNSPLHF
TRBJ2-4 once TRBV5-1 TRBD1 TGCGCCAGCAGCTTGGCCTTCGGACAGGGTGTAAACATTCAGTACTTC CASSLAFGQGVNIQYF
TRBJ1-1 NA TRBV9 NA TGTGCCAGCCGACAGACAGGAAAGGCTTTCTTT CASRQTGKAFF
TRBJ2-7 NA TRBV6-1 NA TGTGCCAGCAGTGAAGGGTATTCCGAGCAGTACTTC CASSEGYSEQYF
TRBJ1-5 NA TRBV4-3 NA TGCGCCAGCAGCCAAAAATGGGGGGGGCAGAATCAGCCCCAGCATTTT CASSQKWGGQNQPQHF
TRBJ1-1 NA TRBV5-6 TRBD1 TGTGCCAGCAGCCAACCGGGACAGCTGGACACTGAAGCTTTCTTT CASSQPGQLDTEAFF
TRBJ2-1 NA TRBV6-5 TRBD2 TGTGCCAGCAGTTACCGGACTAGCGGGGGGGGTGAGCAGTTCTTC CASSYRTSGGGEQFF
TRBJ2-3 NA TRBV7-2 TRBD2 TGTGCCAGCAGCTTAGGGACTAGCGGGGGAATAGATACGCAGTATTTT CASSLGTSGGIDTQYF
TRBJ2-3 NA TRBV29-1 TRBD2 TGCAGCGTTGTTGGATGGCGGGAGTCAGATACGCAGTATTTT CSVVGWRESDTQYF
TRBJ1-4 once TRBV5-1 TRBD1 TGCGCCAGCAGCGCACAGGGGGCGCGGGAAAAACTGTTTTTT CASSAQGAREKLFF
TRBJ1-3 NA TRBV13 TRBD1 TGTGCCAGCAGCTTGAGGACAGGGGGCGCGGGAAACACCATATATTTT CASSLRTGGAGNTIYF
TRBJ2-5 few TRBV1 NA TGCACCAGCAGCCCCCAAGGACTAGCGGGGCAAGAGACCCAGTACTTC CTSSPQGLAGQETQYF
TRBJ1-1 NA TRBV29-1 NA TGCAGCGCAAAAAAGGCACAGGAAAACACTGAAGCTTTCTTT CSAKKAQENTEAFF
TRBJ2-5 NA TRBV28 TRBD2 TGTGCCAGCACGGGTCGGGGGGGAAAGGAGGAGACCCAGTACTTC CASTGRGGKEETQYF
TRBJ2-1 few TRBV7-9 NA TGTGCCAGCAGCTTACGGCCAAGACAAGTCTCCTACAATGAGCAGTTCTTC CASSLRPRQVSYNEQFF
TRBJ2-3 few TRBV6-4 NA TGTGCCAGCAGTTCCGGGACTCACCCAGATACGCAGTATTTT CASSSGTHPDTQYF
TRBJ1-2 few TRBV28 NA TGTGCCAGCAGTCCCCGACCCGGGGGGGGCTACACCTTC CASSPRPGGGYTF
TRBJ1-6 NA TRBV2 TRBD1 TGTGCCAGCATTGGGACAGGTTCACCCCTCCACTTT CASIGTGSPLHF
TRBJ1-1 NA TRBV5-1 TRBD1 TGCGCCAGCAGCTTGGACCCCAGGGGGCAAGTTTCTGAAGCTTTCTTT CASSLDPRGQVSEAFF
TRBJ1-3 once TRBV18 TRBD1 TGTGCCAGCTCACCGAGGACAGGGGGCGGTGGAAACACCATATATTTT CASSPRTGGGGNTIYF
TRBJ2-1 NA TRBV11-2 NA TGTGCCAGCAGCTTAGATCGGGTGGGGGAGGCGTTCTTC CASSLDRVGEAFF
TRBJ2-3 NA TRBV6-5 NA TGTGCCAGCAGTTACTCCTCGGTAGCGGCTACAGATACGCAGTATTTT CASSYSSVAATDTQYF
TRBJ1-4 once TRBV27 TRBD1 TGTGCCAGCAGGCAAACAGGGGGCCGGGGTACTAATGAAAAACTGTTTTTT CASRQTGGRGTNEKLFF
TRBJ2-7 NA TRBV19 TRBD2 TGTGCCACCGGGACTAGCGAGACCTACGAGCAGTACTTC CATGTSETYEQYF
TRBJ2-1 NA TRBV13 TRBD2 TGTGCCAGCAGCTTATGGGCGGGGGATTCCCCTACTGAGCAGTTCTTC CASSLWAGDSPTEQFF
TRBJ2-4 NA TRBV28 TRBD1 TGTGCCAGCAGCGAAACAGGGGTCATCAAAAACATTCAGTACTTC CASSETGVIKNIQYF
TRBJ1-1 once TRBV18 TRBD1 TGTGTCAGCTCACCAGACGCAGGGGGGACTGAAGCTTTCTTT CVSSPDAGGTEAFF
TRBJ1-1 NA TRBV2 NA TGTGCCAGCAGTGAATTCCAGGGGTGGAACACTGAAGCTTTCTTT CASSEFQGWNTEAFF
TRBJ1-1 few TRBV4-1 NA TGCGCCAGCAGCCGCGACAGGCGCGCCGGGGCCACTGAAGCTTTCTTT CASSRDRRAGATEAFF
TRBJ1-2 few TRBV9 TRBD1 TGTGCCAGCAGCCCAGGGGGCGGACAGACCCGAGGCTACACCTTC CASSPGGGQTRGYTF
TRBJ2-2 NA TRBV19 NA TGTGCCAGTAGTATATACAGGGTGGATTCCGGGGAGCTGTTTTTT CASSIYRVDSGELFF
TRBJ2-7 NA TRBV18 TRBD2 TGTGCCAGCTCACCTGGACTAGCGAGCAGCTCCTACGAGCAGTACTTC CASSPGLASSSYEQYF